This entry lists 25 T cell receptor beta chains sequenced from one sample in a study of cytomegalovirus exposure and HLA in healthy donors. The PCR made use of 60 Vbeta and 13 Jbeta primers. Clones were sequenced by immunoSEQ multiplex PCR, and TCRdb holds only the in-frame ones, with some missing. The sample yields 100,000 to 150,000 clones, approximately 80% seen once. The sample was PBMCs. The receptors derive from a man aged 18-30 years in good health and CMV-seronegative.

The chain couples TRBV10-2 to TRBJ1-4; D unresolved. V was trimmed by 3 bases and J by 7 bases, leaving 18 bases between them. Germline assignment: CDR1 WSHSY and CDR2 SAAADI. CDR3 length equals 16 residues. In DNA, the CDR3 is TGCGCCAGCAGTGACCGGGATGTTTCTCCCAGTGAAAAACTGTTTTTT. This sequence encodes CASSDRDVSPSEKLFF.

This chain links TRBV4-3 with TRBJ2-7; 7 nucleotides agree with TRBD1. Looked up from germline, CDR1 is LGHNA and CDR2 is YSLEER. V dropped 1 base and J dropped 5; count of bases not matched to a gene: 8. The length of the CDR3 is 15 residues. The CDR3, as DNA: TGCGCCAGCAGCCAAGCGAGACAGGGATCCCACGAGCAGTACTTC. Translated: CASSQARQGSHEQYF.

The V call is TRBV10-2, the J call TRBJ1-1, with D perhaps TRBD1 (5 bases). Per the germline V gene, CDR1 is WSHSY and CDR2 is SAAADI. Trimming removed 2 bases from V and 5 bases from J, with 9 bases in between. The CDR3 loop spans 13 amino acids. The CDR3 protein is CASSEQGGTEAFF. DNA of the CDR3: TGCGCCAGCAGTGAGCAGGGAGGGACTGAAGCTTTCTTT.

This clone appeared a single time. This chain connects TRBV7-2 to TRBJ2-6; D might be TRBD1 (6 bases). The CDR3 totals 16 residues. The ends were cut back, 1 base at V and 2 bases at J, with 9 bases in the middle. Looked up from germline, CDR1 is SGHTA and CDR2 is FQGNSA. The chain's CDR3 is CASSLGSGAGANVLTF. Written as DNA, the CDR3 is TGTGCCAGCAGCTTAGGATCAGGGGCTGGGGCCAACGTCCTGACTTTC.

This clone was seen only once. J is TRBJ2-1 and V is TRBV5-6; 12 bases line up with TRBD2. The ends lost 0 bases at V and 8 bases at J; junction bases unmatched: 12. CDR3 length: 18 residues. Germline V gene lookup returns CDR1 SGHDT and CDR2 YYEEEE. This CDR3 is CASSLELAGGPGIYEQFF. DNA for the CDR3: TGTGCCAGCAGCTTGGAGCTAGCGGGGGGGCCCGGGATCTATGAGCAGTTCTTC.

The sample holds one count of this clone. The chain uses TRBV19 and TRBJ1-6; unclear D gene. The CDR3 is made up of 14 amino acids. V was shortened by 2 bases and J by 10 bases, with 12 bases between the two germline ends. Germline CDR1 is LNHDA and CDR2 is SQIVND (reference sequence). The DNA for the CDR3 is TGTGCCAGTAGTATAACCCCGGGAAACTCACCCCTCCACTTT. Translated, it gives CASSITPGNSPLHF.

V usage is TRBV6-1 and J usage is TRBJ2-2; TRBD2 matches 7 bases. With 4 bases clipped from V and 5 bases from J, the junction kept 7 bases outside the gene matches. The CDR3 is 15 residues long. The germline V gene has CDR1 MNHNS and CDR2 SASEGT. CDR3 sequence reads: CASSAIVGGTGELFF. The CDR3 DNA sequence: TGTGCCAGCAGTGCAATTGTCGGGGGGACCGGGGAGCTGTTTTTT.

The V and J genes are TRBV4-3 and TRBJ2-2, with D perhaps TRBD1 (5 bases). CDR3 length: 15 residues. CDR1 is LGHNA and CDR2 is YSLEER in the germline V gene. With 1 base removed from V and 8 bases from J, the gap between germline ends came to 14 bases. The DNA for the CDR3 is TGCGCCAGCAGCCAAGTATTGGATGGGGCAGGGGAGCTGTTTTTT. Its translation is CASSQVLDGAGELFF.

CDR3 sequence reads: CASSLGLAETQYF. CDR3 sequence (DNA): TGTGCCAGCAGCTTAGGACTAGCGGAGACCCAGTACTTC. The chain has TRBV7-2 and TRBJ2-5; 8 bases are shared with TRBD2. CDR1 is SGHTA, CDR2 FQGNSA, per germline. V was clipped by 1 base and J by 5 bases; unmatched bases: 0. This CDR3 comprises 13 residues.

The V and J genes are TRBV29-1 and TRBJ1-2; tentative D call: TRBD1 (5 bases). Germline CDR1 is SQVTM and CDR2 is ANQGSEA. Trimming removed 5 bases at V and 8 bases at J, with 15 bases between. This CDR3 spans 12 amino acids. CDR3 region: CSVPQGAWGYTF. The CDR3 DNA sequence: TGCAGCGTTCCGCAGGGCGCCTGGGGCTACACCTTC.

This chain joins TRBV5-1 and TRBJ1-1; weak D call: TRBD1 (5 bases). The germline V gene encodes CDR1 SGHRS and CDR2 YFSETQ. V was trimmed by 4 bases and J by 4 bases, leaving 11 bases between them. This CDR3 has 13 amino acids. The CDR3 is CASSVQGITEAFF. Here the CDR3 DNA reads TGCGCCAGCAGCGTGCAGGGTATCACTGAAGCTTTCTTT.

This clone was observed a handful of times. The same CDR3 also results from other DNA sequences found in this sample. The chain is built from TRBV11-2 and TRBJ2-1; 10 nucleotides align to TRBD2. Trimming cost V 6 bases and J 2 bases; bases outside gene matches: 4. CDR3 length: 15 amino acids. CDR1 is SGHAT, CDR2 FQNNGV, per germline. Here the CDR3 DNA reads TGTGCCAGCAGACGGAGCGGGGGGGCCTACAATGAGCAGTTCTTC. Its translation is CASRRSGGAYNEQFF. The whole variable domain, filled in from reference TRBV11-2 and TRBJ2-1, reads EAGVAQSPRYKIIEKRQSVAFWCNPISGHATLYWYQQILGQGPKLLIQFQNNGVVDDSQLPKDRFSAERLKGVDSTLKIQPAKLEDSAVYLCASRRSGGAYNEQFFGPGTRLTVL.

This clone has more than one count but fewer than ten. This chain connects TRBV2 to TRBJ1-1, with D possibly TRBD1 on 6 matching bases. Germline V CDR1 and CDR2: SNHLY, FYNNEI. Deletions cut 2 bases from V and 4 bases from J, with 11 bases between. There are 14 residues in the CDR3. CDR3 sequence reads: CASSELGGGTEAFF. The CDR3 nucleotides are TGTGCCAGCAGTGAACTTGGGGGCGGCACTGAAGCTTTCTTT.

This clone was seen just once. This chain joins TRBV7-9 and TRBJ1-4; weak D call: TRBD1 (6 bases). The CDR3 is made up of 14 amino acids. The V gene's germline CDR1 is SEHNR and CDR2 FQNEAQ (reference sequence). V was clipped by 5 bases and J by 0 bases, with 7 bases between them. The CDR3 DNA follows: TGTGCCAGCAGCCGACAGGCAACTAATGAAAAACTGTTTTTT. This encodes CASSRQATNEKLFF.

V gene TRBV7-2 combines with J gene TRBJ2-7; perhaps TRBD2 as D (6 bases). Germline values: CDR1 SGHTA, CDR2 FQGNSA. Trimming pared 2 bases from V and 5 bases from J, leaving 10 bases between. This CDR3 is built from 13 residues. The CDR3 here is CASSLREVDEQYF. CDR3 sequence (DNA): TGTGCCAGCAGCTTAAGGGAGGTCGACGAGCAGTACTTC.

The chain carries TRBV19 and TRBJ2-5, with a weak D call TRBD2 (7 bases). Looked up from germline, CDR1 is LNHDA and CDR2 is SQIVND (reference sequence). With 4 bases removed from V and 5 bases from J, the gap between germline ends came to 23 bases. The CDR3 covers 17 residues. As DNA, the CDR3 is TGTGCCAGTAGTACTACATACACCGGGGGGCCCGGGGAGACCCAGTACTTC. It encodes CASSTTYTGGPGETQYF. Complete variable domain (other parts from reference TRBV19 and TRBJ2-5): DGGITQSPKYLFRKEGQNVTLSCEQNLNHDAMYWYRQDPGQGLRLIYYSQIVNDFQKGDIAEGYSVSREKKESFPLTVTSAQKNPTAFYLCASSTTYTGGPGETQYFGPGTRLLVL.

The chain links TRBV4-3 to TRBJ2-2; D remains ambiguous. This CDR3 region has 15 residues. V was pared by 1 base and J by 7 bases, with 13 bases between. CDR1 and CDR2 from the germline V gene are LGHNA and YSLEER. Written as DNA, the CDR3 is TGCGCCAGCAGCCAAGGGTGGCAGGTTGGCGGGGAGCTGTTTTTT. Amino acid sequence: CASSQGWQVGGELFF.

The CDR3 region is CASSIVTSAGETQYF. The CDR3 bases are TGTGCCAGCTCGATCGTGACCAGCGCCGGAGAGACCCAGTACTTC. The chain employs TRBV7-9 and TRBJ2-5; no definite D call. The CDR3 runs to 15 residues. Germline CDR1 reads SEHNR; CDR2 reads FQNEAQ (reference sequence). The germline V and J ends were trimmed by 8 bases and 4 bases, with 20 bases remaining between them.

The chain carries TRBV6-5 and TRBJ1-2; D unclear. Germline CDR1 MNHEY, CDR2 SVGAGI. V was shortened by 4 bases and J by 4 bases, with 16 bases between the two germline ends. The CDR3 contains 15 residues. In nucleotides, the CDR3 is TGTGCCAGCAGTTCTCCCCGGGAGGGTGGCTATGGCTACACCTTC. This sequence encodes CASSSPREGGYGYTF.

CDR3 sequence reads: CASSESTGYSNQPQHF. CDR3 bases: TGTGCCAGCAGTGAGAGCACAGGATATAGCAATCAGCCCCAGCATTTT. The chain employs TRBV6-4 and TRBJ1-5; D perhaps matches TRBD1 (5 bases). V was clipped by 3 bases and J by 0 bases, with 12 bases between them. CDR3 length equals 16 residues. Germline-derived CDR1 and CDR2 are MRHNA and SNTAGT.

CDR3 sequence: CASSPTGNMNTEAFF. The CDR3 coding sequence is TGTGCCAGCAGCCCTACAGGGAACATGAACACTGAAGCTTTCTTT. V and J are TRBV11-2 and TRBJ1-1; a weak D match, TRBD1 (6 bases). The germline CDR1 and CDR2 sequences are SGHAT and FQNNGV. Deletions cut 5 bases from V and 0 bases from J, with 13 bases between. The CDR3 contains 15 residues.

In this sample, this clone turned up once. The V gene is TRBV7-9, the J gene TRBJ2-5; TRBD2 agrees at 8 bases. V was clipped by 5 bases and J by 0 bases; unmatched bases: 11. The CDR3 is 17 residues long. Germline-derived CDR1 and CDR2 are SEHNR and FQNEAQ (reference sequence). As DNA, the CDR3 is TGTGCCAGCAGCACGGAATTGGGACTAGAGTACCAAGAGACCCAGTACTTC. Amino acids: CASSTELGLEYQETQYF.

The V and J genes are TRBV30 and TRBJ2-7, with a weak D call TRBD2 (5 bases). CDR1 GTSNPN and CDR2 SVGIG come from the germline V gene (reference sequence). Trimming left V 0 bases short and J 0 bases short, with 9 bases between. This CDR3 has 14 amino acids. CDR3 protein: CAWSVRRSSYEQYF. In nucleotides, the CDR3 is TGTGCCTGGAGTGTTCGGAGGAGCTCCTACGAGCAGTACTTC.

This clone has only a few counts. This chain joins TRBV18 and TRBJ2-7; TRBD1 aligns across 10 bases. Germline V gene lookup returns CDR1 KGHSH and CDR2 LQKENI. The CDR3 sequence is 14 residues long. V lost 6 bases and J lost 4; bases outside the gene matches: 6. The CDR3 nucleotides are TGTGCCAGCTCCCTAGACAGGGGGCTTTACGAGCAGTACTTC. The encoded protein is CASSLDRGLYEQYF.

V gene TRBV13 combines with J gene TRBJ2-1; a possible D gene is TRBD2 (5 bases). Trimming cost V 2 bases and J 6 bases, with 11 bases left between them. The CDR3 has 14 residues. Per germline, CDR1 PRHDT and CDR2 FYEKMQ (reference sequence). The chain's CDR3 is CASSLPREGNEQFF. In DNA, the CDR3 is TGTGCCAGCAGCTTACCTCGCGAGGGCAATGAGCAGTTCTTC.